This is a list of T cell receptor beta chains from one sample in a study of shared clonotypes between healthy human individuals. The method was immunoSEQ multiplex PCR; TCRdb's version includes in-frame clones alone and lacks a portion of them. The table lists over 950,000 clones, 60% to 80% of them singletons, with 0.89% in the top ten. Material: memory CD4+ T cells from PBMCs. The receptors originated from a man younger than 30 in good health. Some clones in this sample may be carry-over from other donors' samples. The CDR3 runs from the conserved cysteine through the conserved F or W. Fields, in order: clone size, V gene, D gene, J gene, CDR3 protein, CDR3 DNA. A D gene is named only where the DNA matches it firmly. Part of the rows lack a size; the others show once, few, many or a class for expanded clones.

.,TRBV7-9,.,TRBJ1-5,CASSLGRTQGPQHF,TGTGCCAGCAGCTTAGGACGCACCCAAGGGCCCCAGCATTTT
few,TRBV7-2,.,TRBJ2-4,CASSLALSRVKNIQYF,TGTGCCAGCAGCTTAGCGCTTTCGAGGGTCAAAAACATTCAGTACTTC
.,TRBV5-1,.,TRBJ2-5,CASTPEGLGETQYF,TGCGCCAGCACCCCAGAAGGGCTAGGGGAGACCCAGTACTTC
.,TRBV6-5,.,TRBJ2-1,CASQRRDEQFF,TGTGCCAGCCAGCGGAGAGATGAGCAGTTCTTC
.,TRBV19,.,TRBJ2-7,CASSIGKNQPTYEQYF,TGTGCCAGTAGTATAGGGAAGAACCAACCAACCTACGAGCAGTACTTC
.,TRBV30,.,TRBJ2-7,CAWSVGGGSSYEQYF,TGTGCCTGGAGTGTAGGAGGCGGATCATCCTACGAGCAGTACTTC
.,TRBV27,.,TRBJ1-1,CASSLSGRGEAFF,TGTGCCAGCAGTTTATCTGGCCGAGGGGAAGCTTTCTTT
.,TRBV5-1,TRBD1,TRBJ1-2,CASSPVGTGTYVYTF,TGCGCCAGCAGCCCCGTAGGGACAGGAACCTATGTCTACACCTTC
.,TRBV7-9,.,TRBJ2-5,CASSPRPAETQYF,TGTGCCAGCAGCCCCCGCCCGGCCGAGACCCAGTACTTC
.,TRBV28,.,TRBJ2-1,CASSFHNGGNEQFF,TGTGCCAGCAGTTTCCACAATGGGGGCAATGAGCAGTTCTTC
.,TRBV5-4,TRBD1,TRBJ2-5,CASSPGTAQETQYF,TGTGCCAGCAGCCCCGGGACAGCACAAGAGACCCAGTACTTC
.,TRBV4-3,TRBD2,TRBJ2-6,CASSQDWGLAGGSGANVLTF,TGCGCCAGCAGCCAAGATTGGGGACTAGCGGGAGGTAGTGGGGCCAACGTCCTGACTTTC
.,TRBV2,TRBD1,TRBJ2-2,CAIQGPTGELFF,TGTGCAATACAGGGGCCCACCGGGGAGCTGTTTTTT
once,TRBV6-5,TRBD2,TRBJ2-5,CASRQSGTETQYF,TGTGCCAGCAGACAGAGCGGGACTGAGACCCAGTACTTC
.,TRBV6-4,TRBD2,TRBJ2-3,CASSRASGISTDTQYF,TGTGCCAGCAGTCGGGCTAGCGGGATTAGCACAGATACGCAGTATTTT
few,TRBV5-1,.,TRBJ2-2,CASSRGLNTGELFF,TGCGCCAGCAGTCGCGGCCTGAACACCGGGGAGCTGTTTTTT
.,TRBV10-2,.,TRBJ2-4,CASSARGGQNIQYF,TGCGCCAGCAGTGCTCGGGGTGGGCAAAACATTCAGTACTTC
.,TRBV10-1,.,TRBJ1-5,CASSEGPNQPQHF,TGCGCCAGCAGTGAGGGGCCTAATCAGCCCCAGCATTTT
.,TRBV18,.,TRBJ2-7,CASSPITGSGAYEQYF,TGTGCCAGCTCACCGATAACAGGGTCTGGAGCCTACGAGCAGTACTTC
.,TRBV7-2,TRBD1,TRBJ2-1,CASSSSTGSEFF,TGTGCCAGCAGCTCCTCGACAGGGTCGGAGTTCTTC
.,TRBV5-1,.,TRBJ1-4,CASSLGQRGEKLFF,TGCGCCAGCAGCTTAGGACAGCGAGGCGAAAAACTGTTTTTT
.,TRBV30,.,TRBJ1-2,CAWSPDNYGYTF,TGTGCCTGGAGTCCGGACAACTATGGCTACACCTTC
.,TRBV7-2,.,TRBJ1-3,CASSLSIGSGNTIYF,TGTGCCAGCAGCTTATCTATTGGATCTGGAAACACCATATATTTT
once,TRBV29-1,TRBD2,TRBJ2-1,CSFRLAGNEQFF,TGCAGCTTCCGACTAGCGGGCAATGAGCAGTTCTTC
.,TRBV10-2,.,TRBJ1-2,CASSEIGGNGYTF,TGCGCCAGCAGTGAGATAGGGGGGAATGGCTACACCTTC
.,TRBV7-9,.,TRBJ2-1,CASRQVGNGEQFF,TGTGCCAGCAGACAAGTAGGGAACGGTGAGCAGTTCTTC
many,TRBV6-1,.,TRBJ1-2,CASIRAAANYGYTF,TGTGCCAGCATCAGGGCAGCCGCTAACTATGGCTACACCTTC
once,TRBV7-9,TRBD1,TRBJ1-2,CASSLPGQGIGGYTF,TGTGCCAGCAGCTTACCCGGACAGGGAATCGGTGGCTACACCTTC
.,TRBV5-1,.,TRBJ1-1,CASSIGADGEAFF,TGCGCCAGCAGCATCGGGGCCGACGGTGAAGCTTTCTTT
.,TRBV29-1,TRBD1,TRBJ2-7,CSVNQGAQVQYF,TGCAGCGTTAATCAGGGGGCGCAAGTGCAGTACTTC
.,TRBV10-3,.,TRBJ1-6,CAISEPAGIRPSPLHF,TGTGCCATCAGTGAGCCGGCGGGCATCAGGCCCTCACCCCTCCACTTT
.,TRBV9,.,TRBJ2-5,CASSRPQETQYF,TGTGCCAGCAGCCGACCACAAGAGACCCAGTACTTC
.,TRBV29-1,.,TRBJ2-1,CSVDRTNEQFF,TGCAGCGTTGATCGAACTAATGAGCAGTTCTTC
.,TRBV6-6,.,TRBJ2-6,CASNPGYSGANVLTF,TGTGCCAGCAACCCAGGGTACTCTGGGGCCAACGTCCTGACTTTC
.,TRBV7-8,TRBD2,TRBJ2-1,CASSYRLAGSSSYNEQFF,TGTGCCAGCAGCTATAGACTAGCGGGTTCTAGCTCCTACAATGAGCAGTTCTTC
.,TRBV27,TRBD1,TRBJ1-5,CASQRQGSNQPQHF,TGTGCCAGTCAGAGACAGGGCAGCAATCAGCCCCAGCATTTT
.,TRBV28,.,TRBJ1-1,CASRQPGSPKEAFF,TGTGCCAGCAGACAGCCGGGATCACCGAAGGAAGCTTTCTTT
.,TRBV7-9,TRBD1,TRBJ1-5,CASSPTTGASNQPQHF,TGTGCCAGCAGCCCTACGACAGGGGCAAGCAATCAGCCCCAGCATTTT
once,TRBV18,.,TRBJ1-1,CASSRSRDTEAFF,TGTGCCAGCTCACGATCTAGGGACACTGAAGCTTTCTTT
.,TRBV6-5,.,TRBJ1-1,CASSYRGLNTEAFF,TGTGCCAGCAGTTACCGGGGACTGAACACTGAAGCTTTCTTT
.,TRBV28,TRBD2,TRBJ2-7,CASSHGTSGRRYEQYF,TGTGCCAGCAGCCACGGGACTAGCGGGAGGAGGTACGAGCAGTACTTC
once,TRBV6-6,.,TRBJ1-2,CASSYRVDYGYTF,TGTGCCAGCAGTTACAGGGTTGACTATGGCTACACCTTC
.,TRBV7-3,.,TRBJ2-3,CASSFTGPKDTQYF,TGTGCCAGCAGCTTCACAGGGCCCAAAGATACGCAGTATTTT
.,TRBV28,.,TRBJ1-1,CASSPPINLIEAFF,TGTGCCAGCAGTCCCCCAATTAACCTTATTGAAGCTTTCTTT
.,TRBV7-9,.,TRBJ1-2,CASSLGGLGGYTF,TGTGCCAGCAGCTTGGGGGGACTGGGTGGCTACACCTTC
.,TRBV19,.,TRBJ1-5,CASSTDGGYQPQHF,TGTGCCAGTAGTACCGATGGAGGTTATCAGCCCCAGCATTTT
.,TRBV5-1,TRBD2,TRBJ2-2,CASMEGLADTGELFF,TGCGCCAGCATGGAGGGACTAGCGGACACCGGGGAGCTGTTTTTT
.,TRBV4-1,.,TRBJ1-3,CASSRTETSGNTIYF,TGCGCCAGCAGCCGGACCGAGACATCTGGAAACACCATATATTTT
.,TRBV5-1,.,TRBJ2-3,CASSLGDGTTDTQYF,TGCGCCAGCAGCTTGGGAGACGGGACTACAGATACGCAGTATTTT
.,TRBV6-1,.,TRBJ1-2,CASTRQRSNYGYTF,TGTGCCAGCACCAGACAGCGTTCTAACTATGGCTACACCTTC
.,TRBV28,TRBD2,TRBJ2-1,CASSLFTSGAYNEQFF,TGTGCCAGCAGTTTATTTACTAGCGGGGCCTACAATGAGCAGTTCTTC
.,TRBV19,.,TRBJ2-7,CASSMYGTLGYEQYF,TGTGCCAGTAGTATGTACGGGACACTCGGCTACGAGCAGTACTTC
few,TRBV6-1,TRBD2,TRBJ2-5,CASAWGGGKETQYF,TGTGCCAGCGCGTGGGGGGGAGGGAAAGAGACCCAGTACTTC